The 10 T cell receptor beta chains given below trace back to one sample, sequenced in a study of blood T cells in healthy people across ages. Together with a sample-barcoded 5' primer, a J-beta primer mix was included in a second PCR lasting about 6 to 11 cycles. Using its own MiXCR run on the 5' RACE reads, TCRdb lists one record per CDR3 protein. The sample records around 1.7 million distinct CDR3 sequences, roughly 27% being singletons. Sequencing was carried out using blood. The receptors shown here come from a woman aged 25 to 45 in good health.

This clonotype has only a few counts. The J gene is TRBJ1-4, the V gene TRBV4-3; TRBD1 aligns across 9 bases. With V trimmed by 0 bases and J by 2 bases, 1 base remained unmatched. Germline lookup yields CDR1 LGHNA and CDR2 YSLEER. This CDR3 has 16 amino acids. The CDR3, as DNA: TGCGCCAGCAGCCAAGATGGGACAGGGACTAATGAAAAACTGTTTTTT. Translating it yields CASSQDGTGTNEKLFF.

There are a few counts of this clonotype. The gene calls are TRBV30 and TRBJ1-2; 8 bases match TRBD1. Germline V gene sequence: CDR1 GTSNPN, CDR2 SVGIG (reference sequence). The V segment lost 5 bases and the J segment 4 bases; nucleotides outside the gene matches: 6. The CDR3 length is 13 residues. Written as DNA, the CDR3 is TGTGCCTGGCAGGGGGCTAATTCCTATGGCTACACCTTC. As protein: CAWQGANSYGYTF. Full variable domain (missing parts from reference TRBV30 and TRBJ1-2): SQTIHQWPATLVQPVGSPLSLECTVEGTSNPNLYWYRQAAGRGLQLLFYSVGIGQISSEVPQNLSASRPQDRQFILSSKKLLLSDSGFYLCAWQGANSYGYTFGSGTRLTVV.

This clonotype was observed many times. J is TRBJ1-2 and V is TRBV7-9; D not resolved. The germline V gene encodes CDR1 SEHNR and CDR2 FQNEAQ (reference sequence). Trimming left V 2 bases short and J 5 bases short, with 15 bases between. The CDR3 is 15 amino acids. This CDR3 is CASSLLAAAPYGYTF. CDR3 nucleotides: TGTGCCAGCAGCTTACTGGCGGCCGCACCGTATGGCTACACCTTC.

This clonotype was counted ten times or more. CDR3 region: CASSSLATDTQYF. CDR3 bases: TGTGCCAGCAGCTCCCTTGCCACAGATACGCAGTATTTT. This sequence joins TRBV11-2 and TRBJ2-3; D is unclear. Trimming pared 4 bases from V and 2 bases from J, leaving 7 bases between. Germline V CDR1 and CDR2: SGHAT, FQNNGV. The CDR3 loop spans 13 amino acids.

This clonotype was counted a few times. The chain recombines TRBV2 with TRBJ2-7, with D possibly being TRBD2 (7 bases). With 8 bases removed from V and 4 bases from J, the gap between germline ends came to 18 bases. Germline CDR1 is SNHLY and CDR2 is FYNNEI. The CDR3 sequence is 14 residues long. CDR3 region: CASSVDGGPYEQYF. CDR3 nucleotides: TGTGCCAGCTCCGTTGACGGGGGGCCATACGAGCAGTACTTC.

The V and J genes are TRBV12-3 or TRBV12-4 and TRBJ2-7; D unresolved. This CDR3 contains 14 residues. Deletions cut 5 bases from V and 5 bases from J, with 16 bases between. CDR3 nucleotide sequence: TGTGCCAGCAGTCCCCTCCGGCCCAGCAACGAGCAGTACTTC. Amino acids: CASSPLRPSNEQYF.

The gene calls are TRBV7-3 and TRBJ2-1, with 10 positions matching TRBD2. The germline V gene encodes CDR1 SGHTA and CDR2 FQGTGA. V shed 3 bases and J 5 bases; nucleotides not matched to a gene: 4. The CDR3 extends over 15 amino acids. In DNA, the CDR3 is TGTGCCAGCAGCTTTACTAGCGGGGCCAACAATGAGCAGTTCTTC. It encodes CASSFTSGANNEQFF.

The chain recombines TRBV7-3 with TRBJ2-7, with D possibly being TRBD1 (5 bases). Germline CDR1 is SGHTA and CDR2 is FQGTGA. V was cut by 5 bases and J by 5 bases, with 16 bases left in between. The CDR3 spans 14 residues. CDR3 DNA sequence: TGTGCCAGCAGCCCCGGATCAGGGTTTGACGAGCAGTACTTC. This codes for CASSPGSGFDEQYF.

This clonotype showed up many times. The V gene is TRBV2, the J gene TRBJ2-7; TRBD2 is a possible D gene (6 bases). Germline CDR1 reads SNHLY; CDR2 reads FYNNEI. CDR3 size: 13 residues. Trimming pared 6 bases from V and 6 bases from J, leaving 15 bases between. CDR3 region: CASRGGSLGEQYF. The CDR3 nucleotides read TGTGCCAGCAGAGGAGGGTCCCTAGGCGAGCAGTACTTC.

This chain joins TRBV6-2 or TRBV6-3 and TRBJ2-1; D might be TRBD1 (5 bases). The CDR3 is 15 residues long. Germline V gives CDR1 MNHEY, CDR2 SVGEGT. Between the trimmed V and J ends, which lost 2 bases and 8 bases, there was a span of 16 bases. The CDR3 bases are TGTGCCAGCAGTTACACCAGGGTTTTTCGCGATGAGCAGTTCTTC. It encodes CASSYTRVFRDEQFF.